This TCR beta chain was identified during a study of blood T cell repertoires in COVID-19 (dated by TCRdb to the early 2020s). With respect to the entire study: Samples from collaborators originated in the United States, Italy and Spain and spanned both the acute and convalescent phases of COVID-19. The samples were drawn from the first 160 participants of the ongoing ImmuneRACE study and from 950 to 1,500 subjects provided by 6 global collaborators. Nearly every sample came with metadata listing a de-identified subject ID, COVID-19 status, age in years and sex. HLA class I and class II types, where available, came from metadata supplied by the sample provider rather than from assay-based typing. Subjects who had been exposed to COVID-19, were actively infected with it, or had recovered from it provided the deeply sampled blood TCRbeta repertoires that made up the dataset. The prospective study material was composed of cDNA or gDNA derived from T cells, B-cell-depleted T cells, or PBMCs. The repertoires were released in a freely available public database intended as a resource for research on the immune response to SARS-CoV-2. Overall study results and their limits: How much clinical and demographic metadata was included differed by source and by participant, and the metadata was provided uncurated.

TCRbeta CDR3 regions were amplified from genomic DNA using the immunoSEQ Assay, a bias-controlled multiplex PCR. Per the original workflow: The number of nucleated cells in each sample was estimated from the amplification of reference gene primers within the assay. To quantify the absolute abundance of each unique TCRbeta CDR3 rearrangement, sequence reads were collapsed and filtered. Productive Simpson clonality was computed per sample as the square root of Simpson's diversity index over productive rearrangements. Imported from immuneACCESS, the table was reduced by TCRdb to in-frame sequences with V and J called. These copies leave out some clones; in studies compared against another copy, an unresolved V gene accounts for under half, and the cause of the remainder is not known. V and J calls and clone size are as listed in that table; D and trimming were resolved from the DNA. The sample contains around 200,000 clones, 65% to 90% of them found a single time. In total, the top ten clones hold roughly 4% of the sample.

Regarding this clone: Its antigen has not been determined. One base away there is no much larger clone; base qualities are not given.

Participants in the prospective study were enrolled through a virtual design, were aged 18 to 89 years, and lived in approximately 24 United States geographic areas. Cohort assignment in the prospective study relied on participant-reported clinical history from a screening survey and a study questionnaire. Exposed participants were defined as having been in contact with someone with a PCR-confirmed or clinician-diagnosed COVID-19 case within 2 weeks of study entry. Mobile phlebotomists in the prospective study collected whole blood, serum and a nasopharyngeal or oropharyngeal swab from every participant. Participants in the prospective study had the option to provide additional blood draws and questionnaires over an approximately 2-month period. Blood samples from the prospective study were shipped frozen or at room temperature prior to DNA extraction. Counted from cysteine to phenylalanine, this CDR3 has 13 amino acids. The read is trimmed to its CDR3 DNA, 39 bases read in frame from base 1. CDR1 and CDR2, looked up from the germline V gene, are SQVTM and ANQGSEA. V is shortened by 6 bases, J by 5 bases, and the region joining them spans 16 bases.

The sample was PBMCs or T cells enriched from blood (not recorded which). The chain is assembled from TRBV29-1 and TRBJ1-2, and the D gene may be TRBD1, 5 bases matching. The sequence derives from a woman in her 30s who had been exposed to COVID-19. Here is the DNA: TGCAGCGTGGCGAAGCAGGGCTCGTATGGCTACACCTTC. The encoded protein is CSVAKQGSYGYTF.